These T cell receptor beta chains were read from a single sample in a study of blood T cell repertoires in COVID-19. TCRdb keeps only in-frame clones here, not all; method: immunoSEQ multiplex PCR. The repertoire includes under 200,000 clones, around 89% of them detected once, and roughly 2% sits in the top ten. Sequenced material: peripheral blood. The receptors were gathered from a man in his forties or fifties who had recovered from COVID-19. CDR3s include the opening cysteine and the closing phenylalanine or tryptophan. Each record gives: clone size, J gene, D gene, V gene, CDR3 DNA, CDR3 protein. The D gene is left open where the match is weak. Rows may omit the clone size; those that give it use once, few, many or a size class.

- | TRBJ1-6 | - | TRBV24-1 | TGTGCCACCAGTGATTATGACTTAGCGGCCCGGAATTCACCCCTCCACTTT | CATSDYDLAARNSPLHF
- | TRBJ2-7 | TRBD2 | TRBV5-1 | TGCGCCAGCAGCTTGAGTCTAGCGGCCTCCTACGAGCAGTACTTC | CASSLSLAASYEQYF
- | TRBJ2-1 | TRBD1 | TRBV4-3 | TGCGCCAGCAGCTCACAGGGGCTCTACAATGAGCAGTTCTTC | CASSSQGLYNEQFF
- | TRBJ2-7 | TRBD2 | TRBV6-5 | TGTGCCAGCGAGAGAAGCGGGGGGGCTTACGAGCAGTACTTC | CASERSGGAYEQYF
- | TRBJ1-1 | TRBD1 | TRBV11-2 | TGTGCCAGCAGCCTATACCGGGACAGTGAAGCTTTCTTT | CASSLYRDSEAFF
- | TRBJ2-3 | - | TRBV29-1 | TGCAGCGTCGGGGGCACAGATACGCAGTATTTT | CSVGGTDTQYF
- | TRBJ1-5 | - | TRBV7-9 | TGTGCCAGCAGCTTAGAGGCGGCAGGAGGCCAGCCCCAGCATTTT | CASSLEAAGGQPQHF
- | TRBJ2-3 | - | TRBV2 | TGTGCCAGCAGTGTAAGCGGCTCAGATACGCAGTATTTT | CASSVSGSDTQYF
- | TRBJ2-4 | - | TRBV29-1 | TGCAGCGTTTCATCAGTATTAAACATTCAGTACTTC | CSVSSVLNIQYF
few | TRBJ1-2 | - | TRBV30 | TGTGCCCCACACAGCGGGGGGCGGATAACTAACTATGGCTACACCTTC | CAPHSGGRITNYGYTF
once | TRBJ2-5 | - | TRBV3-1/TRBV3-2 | TGTGCCAGCAGCCAAGGTACCCGCGGGGAGACCCAGTACTTC | CASSQGTRGETQYF
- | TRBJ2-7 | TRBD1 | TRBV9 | TGTGCCAGCAGCGGGGGACAGGCACCCTACGAGCAGTACTTC | CASSGGQAPYEQYF
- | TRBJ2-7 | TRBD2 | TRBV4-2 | TGTGCCAGCAGCCCTAGCGGGGCGAGCTCCTACGAGCAGTACTTC | CASSPSGASSYEQYF
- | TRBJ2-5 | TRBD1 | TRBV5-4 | TGTGCCAGCAGCTTACAGGGGGCGGTCCAAGAGACCCAGTACTTC | CASSLQGAVQETQYF
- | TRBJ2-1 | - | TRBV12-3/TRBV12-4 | TGTGCCAGCAGTTTAGTCCTAGGCAATGAGCAGTTCTTC | CASSLVLGNEQFF